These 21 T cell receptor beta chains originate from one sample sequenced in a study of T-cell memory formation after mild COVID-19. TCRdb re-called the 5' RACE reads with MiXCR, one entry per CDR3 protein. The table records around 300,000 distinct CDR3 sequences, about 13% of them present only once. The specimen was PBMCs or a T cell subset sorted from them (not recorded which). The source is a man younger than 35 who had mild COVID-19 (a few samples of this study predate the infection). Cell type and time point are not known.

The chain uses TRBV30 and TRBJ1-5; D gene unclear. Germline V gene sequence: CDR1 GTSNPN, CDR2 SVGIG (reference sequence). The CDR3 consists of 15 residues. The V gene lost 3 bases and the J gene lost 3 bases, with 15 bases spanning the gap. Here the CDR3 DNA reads TGTGCCTGGAGGGATTCACGCTACTTCAATCAGCCCCAGCATTTT. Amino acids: CAWRDSRYFNQPQHF.

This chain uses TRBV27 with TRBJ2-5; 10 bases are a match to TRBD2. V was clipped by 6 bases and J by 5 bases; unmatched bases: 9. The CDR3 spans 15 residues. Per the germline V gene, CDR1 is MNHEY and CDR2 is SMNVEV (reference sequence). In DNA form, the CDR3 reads TGTGCCAGCAGGACACTAGCGGGGAGGGGGGAGACCCAGTACTTC. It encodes CASRTLAGRGETQYF.

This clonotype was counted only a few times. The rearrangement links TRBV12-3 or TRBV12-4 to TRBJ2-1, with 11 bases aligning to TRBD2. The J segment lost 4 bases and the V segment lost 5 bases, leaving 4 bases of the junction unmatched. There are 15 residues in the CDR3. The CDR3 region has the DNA TGTGCCAGCAGTACATCTAGCGGGGGGTACAATGAGCAGTTCTTC. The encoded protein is CASSTSSGGYNEQFF.

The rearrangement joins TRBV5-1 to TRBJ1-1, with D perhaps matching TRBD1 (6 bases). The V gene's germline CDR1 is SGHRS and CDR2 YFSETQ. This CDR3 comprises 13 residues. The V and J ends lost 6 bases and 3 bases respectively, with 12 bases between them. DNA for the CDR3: TGCGCCAGCACCCCGGACAGTCACACTGAAGCTTTCTTT. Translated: CASTPDSHTEAFF.

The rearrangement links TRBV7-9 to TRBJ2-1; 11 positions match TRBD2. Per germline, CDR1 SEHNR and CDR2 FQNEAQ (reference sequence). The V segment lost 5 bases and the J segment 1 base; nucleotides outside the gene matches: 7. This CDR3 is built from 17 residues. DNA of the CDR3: TGTGCCAGCAGCCACTCTAGCGGGGGGTCTTCCTACAATGAGCAGTTCTTC. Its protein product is CASSHSSGGSSYNEQFF.

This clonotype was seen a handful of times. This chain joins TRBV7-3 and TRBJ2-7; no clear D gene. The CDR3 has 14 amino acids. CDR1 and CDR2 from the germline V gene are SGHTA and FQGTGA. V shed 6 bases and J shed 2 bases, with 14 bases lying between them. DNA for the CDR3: TGTGCCAGCAGTCGGCCCGACGCCACCTACGAGCAGTACGTC. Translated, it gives CASSRPDATYEQYV.

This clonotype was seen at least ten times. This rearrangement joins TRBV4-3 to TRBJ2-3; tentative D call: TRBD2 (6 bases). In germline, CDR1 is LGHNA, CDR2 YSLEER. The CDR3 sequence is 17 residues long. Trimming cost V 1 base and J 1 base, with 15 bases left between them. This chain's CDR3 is CASSQATGRGGTDTQYF. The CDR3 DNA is TGCGCCAGCAGCCAAGCGACCGGGCGGGGCGGCACAGATACGCAGTATTTT.

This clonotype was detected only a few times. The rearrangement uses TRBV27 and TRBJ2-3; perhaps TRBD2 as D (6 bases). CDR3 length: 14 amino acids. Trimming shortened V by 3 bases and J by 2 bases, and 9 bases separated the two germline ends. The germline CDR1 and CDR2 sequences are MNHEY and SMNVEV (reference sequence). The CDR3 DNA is TGTGCCAGCAGTTTTAGCGGCTCCACAGATACGCAGTATTTT. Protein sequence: CASSFSGSTDTQYF.

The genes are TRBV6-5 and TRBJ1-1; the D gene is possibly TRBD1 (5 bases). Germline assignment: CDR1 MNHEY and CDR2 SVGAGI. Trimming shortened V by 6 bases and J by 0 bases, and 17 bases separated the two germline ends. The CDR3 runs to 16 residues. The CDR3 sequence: CASSPLPGPMNTEAFF. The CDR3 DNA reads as TGTGCCAGCAGCCCCCTCCCGGGGCCCATGAACACTGAAGCTTTCTTT.

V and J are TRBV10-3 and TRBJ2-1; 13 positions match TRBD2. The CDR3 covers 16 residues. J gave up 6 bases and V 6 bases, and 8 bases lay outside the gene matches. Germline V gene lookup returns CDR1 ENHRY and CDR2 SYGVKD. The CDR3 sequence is CAIRPGLAGAPNEQFF. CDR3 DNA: TGTGCCATCAGGCCCGGACTAGCGGGGGCACCCAATGAGCAGTTCTTC.

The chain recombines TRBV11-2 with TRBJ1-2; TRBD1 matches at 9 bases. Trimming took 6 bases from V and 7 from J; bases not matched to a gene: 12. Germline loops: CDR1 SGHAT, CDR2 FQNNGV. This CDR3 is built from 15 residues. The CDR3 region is CASRRTGTGSGGYTF. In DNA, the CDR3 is TGTGCCAGCAGACGTACCGGGACAGGGTCGGGTGGCTACACCTTC. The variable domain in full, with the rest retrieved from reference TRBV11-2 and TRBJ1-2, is EAGVAQSPRYKIIEKRQSVAFWCNPISGHATLYWYQQILGQGPKLLIQFQNNGVVDDSQLPKDRFSAERLKGVDSTLKIQPAKLEDSAVYLCASRRTGTGSGGYTFGSGTRLTVV.

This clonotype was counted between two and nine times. The CDR3 coding sequence is TGTGCCAGCAGCTCCCTCGGGGGGTACTACGAGCAGTACGTC. Translated, it gives CASSSLGGYYEQYV. The chain combines TRBV7-2 with TRBJ2-7; 7 bases agree with TRBD2. CDR1 and CDR2 (germline): SGHTA, FQGNSA. With 4 bases clipped from V and 3 bases from J, the junction kept 6 bases outside the gene matches. CDR3 length: 14 amino acids.

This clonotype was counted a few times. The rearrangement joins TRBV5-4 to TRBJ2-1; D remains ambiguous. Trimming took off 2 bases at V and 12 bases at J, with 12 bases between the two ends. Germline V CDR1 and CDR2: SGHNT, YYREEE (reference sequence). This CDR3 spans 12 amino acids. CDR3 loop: CASSFSRRGQFF. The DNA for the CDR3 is TGTGCCAGCAGCTTCTCGAGGCGCGGGCAGTTCTTC.

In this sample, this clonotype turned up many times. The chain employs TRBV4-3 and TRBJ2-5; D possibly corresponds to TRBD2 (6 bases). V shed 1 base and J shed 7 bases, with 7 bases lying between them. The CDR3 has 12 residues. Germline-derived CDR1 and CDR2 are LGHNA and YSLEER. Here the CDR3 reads CASSQAGGTQYF. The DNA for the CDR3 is TGCGCCAGCAGCCAAGCCGGGGGGACCCAGTACTTC.

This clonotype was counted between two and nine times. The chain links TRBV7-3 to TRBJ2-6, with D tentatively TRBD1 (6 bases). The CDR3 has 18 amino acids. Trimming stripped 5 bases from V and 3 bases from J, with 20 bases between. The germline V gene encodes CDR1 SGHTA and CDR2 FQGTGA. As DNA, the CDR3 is TGTGCCAGCAGCCGCCCCGCCGGACAGTCTATTGGGGCCAACGTCCTGACTTTC. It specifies CASSRPAGQSIGANVLTF.

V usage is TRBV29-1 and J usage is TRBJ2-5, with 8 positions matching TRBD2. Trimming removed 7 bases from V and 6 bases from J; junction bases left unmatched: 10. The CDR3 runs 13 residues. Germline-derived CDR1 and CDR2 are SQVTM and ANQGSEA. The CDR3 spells CSAGAGDGKTQYF. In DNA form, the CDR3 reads TGCAGCGCTGGAGCGGGGGACGGGAAGACCCAGTACTTC.

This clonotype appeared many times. In DNA, the CDR3 is TGTGCCAGCAGTGGACTGGGAGAGACCCAGTACTTC. Translation gives CASSGLGETQYF. V usage is TRBV6-2 or TRBV6-3 and J usage is TRBJ2-5; maybe TRBD2 (5 bases). Trimming shortened V by 5 bases and J by 4 bases, and 8 bases separated the two germline ends. From germline, CDR1 is MNHEY and CDR2 SVGEGT. This CDR3 contains 12 residues.

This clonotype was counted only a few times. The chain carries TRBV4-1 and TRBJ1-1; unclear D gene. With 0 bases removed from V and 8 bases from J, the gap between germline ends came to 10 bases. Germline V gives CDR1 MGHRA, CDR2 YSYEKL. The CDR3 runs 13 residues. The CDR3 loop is CASSQDREIEAFF. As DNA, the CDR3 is TGCGCCAGCAGCCAAGATAGGGAGATCGAAGCTTTCTTT.

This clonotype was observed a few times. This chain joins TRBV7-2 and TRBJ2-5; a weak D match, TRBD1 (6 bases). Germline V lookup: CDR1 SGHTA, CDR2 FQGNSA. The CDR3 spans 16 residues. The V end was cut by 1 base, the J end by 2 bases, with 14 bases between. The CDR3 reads CASSLGGPRGQETQYF. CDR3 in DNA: TGTGCCAGCAGCTTAGGCGGACCGAGGGGGCAAGAGACCCAGTACTTC. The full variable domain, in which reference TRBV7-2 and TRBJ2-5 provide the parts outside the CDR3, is GAGVSQSPSNKVTEKGKDVELRCDPISGHTALYWYRQSLGQGLEFLIYFQGNSAPDKSGLPSDRFSAERTGGSVSTLTIQRTQQEDSAVYLCASSLGGPRGQETQYFGPGTRLLVL.

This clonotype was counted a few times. The chain's CDR3 is CASSVGGAGNQPQHF. The CDR3 bases are TGTGCCAGCAGCGTAGGGGGGGCTGGAAATCAGCCCCAGCATTTT. V is TRBV9 and J is TRBJ1-5; D perhaps matches TRBD1 (6 bases). The V end was cut by 0 bases, the J end by 4 bases, with 11 bases between. The CDR3 is made up of 15 amino acids. CDR1 SGDLS and CDR2 YYNGEE come from the germline V gene.

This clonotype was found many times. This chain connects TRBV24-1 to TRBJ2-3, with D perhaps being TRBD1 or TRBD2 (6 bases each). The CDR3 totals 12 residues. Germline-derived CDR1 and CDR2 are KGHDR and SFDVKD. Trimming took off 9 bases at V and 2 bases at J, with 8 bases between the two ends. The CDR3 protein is CATGGLTDTQYF. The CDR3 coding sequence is TGTGCCACCGGGGGGCTCACAGATACGCAGTATTTT.